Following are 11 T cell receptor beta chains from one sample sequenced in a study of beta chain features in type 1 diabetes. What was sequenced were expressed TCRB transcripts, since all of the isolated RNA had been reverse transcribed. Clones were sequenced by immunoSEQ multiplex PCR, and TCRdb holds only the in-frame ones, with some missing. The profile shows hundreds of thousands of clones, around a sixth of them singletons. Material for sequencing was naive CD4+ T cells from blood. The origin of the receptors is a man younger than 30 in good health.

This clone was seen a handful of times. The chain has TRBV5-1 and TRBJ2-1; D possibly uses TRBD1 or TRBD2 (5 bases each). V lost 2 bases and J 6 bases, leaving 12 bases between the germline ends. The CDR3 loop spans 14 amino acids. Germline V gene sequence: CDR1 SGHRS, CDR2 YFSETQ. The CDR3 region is CASSFGATLNEQFF. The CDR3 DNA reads TGCGCCAGCAGCTTCGGGGCCACACTCAATGAGCAGTTCTTC.

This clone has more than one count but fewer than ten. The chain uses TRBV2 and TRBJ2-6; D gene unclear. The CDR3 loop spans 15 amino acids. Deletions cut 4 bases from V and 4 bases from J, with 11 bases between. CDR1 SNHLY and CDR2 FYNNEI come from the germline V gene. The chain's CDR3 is CASSGTYPGANVLTF. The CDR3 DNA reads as TGTGCCAGCAGTGGTACTTACCCGGGGGCCAACGTCCTGACTTTC. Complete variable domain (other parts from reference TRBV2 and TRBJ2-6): EPEVTQTPSHQVTQMGQEVILRCVPISNHLYFYWYRQILGQKVEFLVSFYNNEISEKSEIFDDQFSVERPDGSNFTLKIRSTKLEDSAMYFCASSGTYPGANVLTFGAGSRLTVL.

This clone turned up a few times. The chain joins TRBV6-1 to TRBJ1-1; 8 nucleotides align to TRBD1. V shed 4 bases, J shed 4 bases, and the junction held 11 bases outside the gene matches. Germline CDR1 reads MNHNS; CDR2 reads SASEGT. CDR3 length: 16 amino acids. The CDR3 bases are TGTGCCAGCAGTGGATCCCCCAGGGGGCCGGCCACTGAAGCTTTCTTT. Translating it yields CASSGSPRGPATEAFF.

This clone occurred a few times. The CDR3 spells CASSVVGTKNEKLFF. CDR3 nucleotide sequence: TGTGCCAGCAGTGTGGTAGGGACGAAGAATGAAAAACTGTTTTTT. This chain links TRBV25-1 with TRBJ1-4; a weak D match, TRBD1 (5 bases). Germline CDR1 and CDR2: MGHDK and SYGVNS. Trimming removed 4 bases from V and 5 bases from J, with 14 bases in between. CDR3 length: 15 amino acids.

Here the CDR3 DNA reads TGTGCCAGCAGGGCAGGGGGCGCGGGGGCCAACGTCCTGACTTTC. As protein: CASRAGGAGANVLTF. The chain has TRBV28 and TRBJ2-6; 8 bases line up with TRBD1. This CDR3 has 15 residues. After removal of 6 bases from V and 4 bases from J, the junction contained 5 bases not matched to a gene. The germline V gene has CDR1 MDHEN and CDR2 SYDVKM.

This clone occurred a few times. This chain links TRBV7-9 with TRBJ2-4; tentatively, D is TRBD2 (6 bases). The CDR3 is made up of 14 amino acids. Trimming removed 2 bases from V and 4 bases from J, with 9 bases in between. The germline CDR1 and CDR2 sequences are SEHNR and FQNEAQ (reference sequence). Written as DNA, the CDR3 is TGTGCCAGCAGCTTATCTGGGAGGAAAAACATTCAGTACTTC. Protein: CASSLSGRKNIQYF. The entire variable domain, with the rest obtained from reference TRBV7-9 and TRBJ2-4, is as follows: DTGVSQNPRHKITKRGQNVTFRCDPISEHNRLYWYRQTLGQGPEFLTYFQNEAQLEKSRLLSDRFSAERPKGSFSTLEIQRTEQGDSAMYLCASSLSGRKNIQYFGAGTRLSVL.

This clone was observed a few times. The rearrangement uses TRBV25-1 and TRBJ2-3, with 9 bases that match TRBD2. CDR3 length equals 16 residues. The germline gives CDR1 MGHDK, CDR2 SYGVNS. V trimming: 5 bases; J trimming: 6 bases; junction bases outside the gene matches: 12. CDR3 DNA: TGTGCCAGCAGTCCGTCTAGCGGGACGTCGGGGGATACGCAGTATTTT. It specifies CASSPSSGTSGDTQYF. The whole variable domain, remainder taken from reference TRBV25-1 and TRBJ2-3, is EADIYQTPRYLVIGTGKKITLECSQTMGHDKMYWYQQDPGMELHLIHYSYGVNSTEKGDLSSESTVSRIRTEHFPLTLESARPSHTSQYLCASSPSSGTSGDTQYFGPGTRLTVL.

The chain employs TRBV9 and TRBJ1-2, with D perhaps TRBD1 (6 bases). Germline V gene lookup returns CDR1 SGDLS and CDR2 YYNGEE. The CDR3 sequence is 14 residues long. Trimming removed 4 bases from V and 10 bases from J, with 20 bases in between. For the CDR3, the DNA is TGTGCCAGCAGCTCGAGAATTGGCGGGACAAACTACACCTTC. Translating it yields CASSSRIGGTNYTF.

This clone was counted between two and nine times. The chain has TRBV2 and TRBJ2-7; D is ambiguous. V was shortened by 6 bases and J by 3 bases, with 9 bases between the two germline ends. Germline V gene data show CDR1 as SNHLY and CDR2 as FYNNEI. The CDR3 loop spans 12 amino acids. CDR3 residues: CASRKPGYEQYF. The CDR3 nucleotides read TGTGCCAGCAGGAAACCGGGCTACGAGCAGTACTTC.

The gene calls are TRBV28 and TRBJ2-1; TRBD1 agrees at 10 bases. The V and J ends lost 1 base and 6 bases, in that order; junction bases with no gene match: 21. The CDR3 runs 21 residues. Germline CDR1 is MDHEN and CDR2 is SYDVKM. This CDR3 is CASSLLRFGPRQGAPGNEQFF. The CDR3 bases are TGTGCCAGCAGTTTATTGCGCTTTGGGCCGCGACAGGGGGCGCCGGGCAATGAGCAGTTCTTC.

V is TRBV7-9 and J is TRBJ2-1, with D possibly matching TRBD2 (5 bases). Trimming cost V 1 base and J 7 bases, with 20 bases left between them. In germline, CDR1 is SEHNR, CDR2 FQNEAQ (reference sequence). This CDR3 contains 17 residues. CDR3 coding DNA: TGTGCCAGCAGCTTAGTTTTTCGACTATCAAGCAGTAATGAGCAGTTCTTC. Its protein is CASSLVFRLSSSNEQFF. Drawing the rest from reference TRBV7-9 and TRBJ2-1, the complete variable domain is DTGVSQNPRHKITKRGQNVTFRCDPISEHNRLYWYRQTLGQGPEFLTYFQNEAQLEKSRLLSDRFSAERPKGSFSTLEIQRTEQGDSAMYLCASSLVFRLSSSNEQFFGPGTRLTVL.